The 26 T cell receptor beta chains below come from one sample, sequenced in a study of T cell repertoires in cytomegalovirus infection. TCRdb independently ran MiXCR on the reads; one entry per CDR3 protein. Of approximately 470,000 distinct CDR3 sequences in the sample, about 42% were seen once. These receptors lack a known antigen. The sequenced sample was cultured PBMCs, obtained from culture after CMV antigen stimulation. The receptors stem from a human donor in good health (CMV status not recorded). Some clones in this sample may be carry-over from other donors' samples.

This clonotype appeared many times. The chain joins TRBV7-2 to TRBJ2-1, with 13 bases matching TRBD2. The trim removed 5 bases at V and 4 bases at J, leaving 5 bases unmatched. Germline V gives CDR1 SGHTA, CDR2 FQGNSA. The length of the CDR3 is 16 residues. CDR3 in DNA: TGTGCCAGCAGCGTCCCGACTAGCGGGGGGTACAATGAGCAGTTCTTC. This translates into CASSVPTSGGYNEQFF. Looking up the rest from reference TRBV7-2 and TRBJ2-1 gives the full variable domain: GAGVSQSPSNKVTEKGKDVELRCDPISGHTALYWYRQSLGQGLEFLIYFQGNSAPDKSGLPSDRFSAERTGGSVSTLTIQRTQQEDSAVYLCASSVPTSGGYNEQFFGPGTRLTVL.

The V gene is TRBV29-1, the J gene TRBJ1-1; no reliable D call. Trimming left V 6 bases short and J 6 bases short, with 5 bases between. This CDR3 region has 9 residues. Germline V CDR1 and CDR2: SQVTM, ANQGSEA. The CDR3 DNA sequence: TGCAGCGTCCACCCTGAAGCTTTCTTT. Protein product: CSVHPEAFF.

V gene TRBV12-3 or TRBV12-4 combines with J gene TRBJ1-4; D remains ambiguous. The V end was cut by 5 bases, the J end by 8 bases, with 12 bases between. This CDR3 contains 13 residues. The CDR3 here is CASSDGGREKLFF. For the CDR3, the DNA is TGTGCCAGCAGTGACGGTGGGCGGGAAAAACTGTTTTTT.

This clonotype has at least ten counts. The chain employs TRBV7-8 and TRBJ2-7, with TRBD2 as a possible D gene (7 bases). Germline CDR1 reads SGHVS; CDR2 reads FQNEAQ. The CDR3 is 15 residues long. Trimming shortened V by 2 bases and J by 3 bases, and 14 bases separated the two germline ends. This CDR3 reads CASSLRGGGFYEQYF. Here the CDR3 DNA reads TGTGCCAGCAGCTTAAGGGGGGGAGGGTTCTACGAGCAGTACTTC.

The chain is built from TRBV7-8 and TRBJ2-3; D is unresolved. The germline CDR1 and CDR2 sequences are SGHVS and FQNEAQ. The CDR3 consists of 14 residues. Between the trimmed V and J ends, which lost 2 bases and 6 bases, there was a span of 12 bases. The DNA of the CDR3 is TGTGCCAGCAGCTTATACGAAAACTGGGATACGCAGTATTTT. It codes for CASSLYENWDTQYF.

The V gene is TRBV5-6, the J gene TRBJ2-1; TRBD2 might be the D (6 bases). CDR1 is SGHDT, CDR2 YYEEEE, per germline. The CDR3 covers 14 residues. Between the trimmed V and J ends, which lost 0 bases and 2 bases, there was a span of 6 bases. The CDR3 sequence is CASSLGRAYNEQFF. CDR3 nucleotide sequence: TGTGCCAGCAGCTTGGGGAGGGCCTACAATGAGCAGTTCTTC. The variable domain in full, with the rest retrieved from reference TRBV5-6 and TRBJ2-1, is DAGVTQSPTHLIKTRGQQVTLRCSPKSGHDTVSWYQQALGQGPQFIFQYYEEEERQRGNFPDRFSGHQFPNYSSELNVNALLLGDSALYLCASSLGRAYNEQFFGPGTRLTVL.

V and J are TRBV7-6 and TRBJ2-7, with 7 nucleotides matching TRBD1. V shed 4 bases, J shed 4 bases, and the junction held 4 bases outside the gene matches. The CDR3 is 13 residues long. Germline CDR1 SGHVS, CDR2 FNYEAQ. The CDR3: CASSSGGAYEQYF. In nucleotides, the CDR3 is TGTGCCAGCAGCTCAGGGGGTGCATACGAGCAGTACTTC.

The genes are TRBV4-3 and TRBJ2-3; 7 nucleotides align to TRBD1. The CDR3 spans 16 residues. Losses at the gene ends were 4 bases for V and 6 bases for J; bases not matched to a gene: 13. Per the germline V gene, CDR1 is LGHNA and CDR2 is YSLEER. The CDR3 DNA sequence: TGCGCCAGCAGCCGCGCTTCCGGACAGGTTATGGATACGCAGTATTTT. Translating gives CASSRASGQVMDTQYF.

The V gene is TRBV6-1, the J gene TRBJ1-1, with a weak D call TRBD1 (6 bases). V lost 7 bases, J lost 6 bases, and 18 bases lay in between. Germline V lookup: CDR1 MNHNS, CDR2 SASEGT. There are 14 residues in the CDR3. In DNA, the CDR3 is TGTGCCAGCATGGACTCGGGGGGCAGTGCTGAAGCTTTCTTT. As protein: CASMDSGGSAEAFF.

The chain combines TRBV20-1 with TRBJ2-3, with D possibly being TRBD2 (6 bases). This CDR3 has 14 amino acids. CDR1 and CDR2 (germline): DFQATT, SNEGSKA (reference sequence). V was clipped by 2 bases and J by 11 bases, with 20 bases between them. CDR3 sequence (DNA): TGCAGTGCTAGATGGCGGGACTCCGGGGGTGGGCAGTATTTT. It specifies CSARWRDSGGGQYF.

The V and J genes are TRBV19 and TRBJ2-3; the D is unclear. The CDR3 covers 11 residues. CDR1 and CDR2 from the germline V gene are LNHDA and SQIVND (reference sequence). V was clipped by 3 bases and J by 10 bases, with 8 bases between them. The CDR3 region has the DNA TGTGCCAGTAGTATGGATAGGGCGCAGTATTTT. Its translation: CASSMDRAQYF.

This clonotype appeared a few times. This chain links TRBV27 with TRBJ2-2; no clear D. Trimming pared 1 base from V and 1 base from J, leaving 4 bases between. CDR3 length: 14 residues. Germline assignment: CDR1 MNHEY and CDR2 SMNVEV (reference sequence). The chain's CDR3 is CASSLWGNTGELFF. CDR3 DNA sequence: TGTGCCAGCAGTTTATGGGGGAACACCGGGGAGCTGTTTTTT.

This chain links TRBV6-1 with TRBJ1-4; TRBD1 is a possible D gene (5 bases). This CDR3 comprises 13 residues. The ends were cut back, 7 bases at V and 7 bases at J, with 13 bases in the middle. CDR1 and CDR2 from the germline V gene are MNHNS and SASEGT. CDR3 residues: CASTGARGEKLFF. In DNA, the CDR3 is TGTGCCAGCACTGGGGCGCGCGGTGAAAAACTGTTTTTT.

This clonotype came up a few times. This chain connects TRBV7-9 to TRBJ2-7; 7 nucleotides align to TRBD1. This CDR3 has 14 amino acids. Germline V gives CDR1 SEHNR, CDR2 FQNEAQ (reference sequence). J lost 6 bases, V lost 3 bases, and 8 bases had no gene match. CDR3 in amino acids: CASSFMDRFGEQYF. The CDR3 nucleotides read TGTGCCAGCAGCTTCATGGACAGGTTCGGCGAGCAGTACTTC. The full variable domain, completed using reference TRBV7-9 and TRBJ2-7, is DTGVSQNPRHKITKRGQNVTFRCDPISEHNRLYWYRQTLGQGPEFLTYFQNEAQLEKSRLLSDRFSAERPKGSFSTLEIQRTEQGDSAMYLCASSFMDRFGEQYFGPGTRLTVT.

This clonotype came up a few times. The chain combines TRBV12-3 or TRBV12-4 with TRBJ1-6; no firm D call. The V end lost 0 bases, the J end lost 7 bases, and 7 bases lay between the germline ends. CDR3 size: 14 residues. As DNA, the CDR3 is TGTGCCAGCAGTTTAGCGGGAGAAAATTCACCCCTCCACTTT. This gives the protein CASSLAGENSPLHF.

The rearrangement joins TRBV27 to TRBJ1-6, with D unresolved. V was trimmed by 4 bases and J by 9 bases, leaving 25 bases between them. Germline V gene lookup returns CDR1 MNHEY and CDR2 SMNVEV (reference sequence). This CDR3 region has 18 residues. The CDR3 bases are TGTGCCAGCAGTTCACTCGTCGGCCCCATCAAACAAGGTTCACCCCTCCACTTT. Its translation is CASSSLVGPIKQGSPLHF.

V gene TRBV29-1 combines with J gene TRBJ1-2; 7 bases agree with TRBD1. The V gene's germline CDR1 is SQVTM and CDR2 ANQGSEA. The length of the CDR3 is 13 residues. V shed 7 bases and J 6 bases; nucleotides not matched to a gene: 11. CDR3 in amino acids: CSAGAGTAHGYTF. The CDR3 DNA reads TGCAGCGCGGGAGCCGGGACAGCGCATGGCTACACCTTC.

The gene calls are TRBV6-1 and TRBJ2-7; perhaps TRBD2 as D (6 bases). CDR1 is MNHNS and CDR2 is SASEGT in the germline V gene. V was shortened by 7 bases and J by 7 bases, with 17 bases between the two germline ends. The CDR3 covers 13 residues. The CDR3 is CASTLGGPREQYF. The CDR3 nucleotides are TGTGCCAGCACCTTGGGGGGACCTAGGGAGCAGTACTTC.

This clonotype was seen at least ten times. This chain uses TRBV7-2 with TRBJ1-1; TRBD1 agrees at 7 bases. Germline assignment: CDR1 SGHTA and CDR2 FQGNSA. The V and J ends lost 7 bases and 8 bases, in that order; junction bases with no gene match: 13. This CDR3 is 14 amino acids long. CDR3 residues: CASNMIRDSLEAFF. Here the CDR3 DNA reads TGTGCCAGCAACATGATCCGGGACAGCCTAGAAGCTTTCTTT.

This sequence joins TRBV15 and TRBJ2-1, with D possibly TRBD1 on 5 matching bases. The CDR3 spans 17 residues. V was pared by 0 bases and J by 12 bases, with 24 bases between. CDR1 is LNHNV, CDR2 YYDKDF, per germline (reference sequence). Here the CDR3 reads CATSRDYGPGPGGRQFF. For the CDR3, the DNA is TGTGCCACCAGCAGAGATTATGGGCCAGGGCCTGGTGGTCGGCAGTTCTTC.

CDR3 nucleotide sequence: TGTGCCACCAGCAGAGTCAATCAGCCCCAGCATTTT. Encoded protein: CATSRVNQPQHF. V is TRBV15 and J is TRBJ1-5; D unclear. The length of the CDR3 is 12 residues. Germline CDR1 is LNHNV and CDR2 is YYDKDF (reference sequence). V was trimmed by 1 base and J by 3 bases, leaving 1 base between them.

The chain recombines TRBV11-2 with TRBJ1-2; D call uncertain. This CDR3 is 14 amino acids long. The V gene's germline CDR1 is SGHAT and CDR2 FQNNGV. The V end lost 3 bases, the J end lost 8 bases, and 16 bases lay between the germline ends. Written as DNA, the CDR3 is TGTGCCAGCAGCTTGTTGGTGACCTCAAGGGGCTACACCTTC. Its translation: CASSLLVTSRGYTF.

This clonotype was observed a few times. The chain joins TRBV27 to TRBJ2-2, with D perhaps TRBD1 (6 bases). The CDR3 is 14 residues long. The germline V gene has CDR1 MNHEY and CDR2 SMNVEV (reference sequence). Trimming removed 5 bases from V and 5 bases from J, with 12 bases in between. CDR3: CASSQGTATGELFF. CDR3 DNA: TGTGCCAGCAGTCAGGGGACGGCTACCGGGGAGCTGTTTTTT.

The chain couples TRBV7-2 to TRBJ2-7, with TRBD1 matching 9 bases. J was trimmed by 6 bases and V by 5 bases; bases with no gene match: 5. This CDR3 region has 13 residues. Germline CDR1 and CDR2: SGHTA and FQGNSA. The chain's CDR3 is CASSPRTGVEQYF. As DNA, the CDR3 is TGTGCCAGCAGCCCACGGACAGGGGTCGAGCAGTACTTC.

In its sample, this clonotype was seen many times. CDR3 protein: CASSPATSGGRSSYEQYF. Here the CDR3 DNA reads TGTGCCAGCAGCCCAGCGACTAGCGGGGGACGGAGCTCCTACGAGCAGTACTTC. The chain uses TRBV7-2 and TRBJ2-7; the match to TRBD2 covers 12 bases. The germline V gene has CDR1 SGHTA and CDR2 FQGNSA. The CDR3 has 18 amino acids. V was pared by 5 bases and J by 0 bases, with 11 bases of the junction left unmatched.

The chain is built from TRBV7-2 and TRBJ2-5, with TRBD2 identical over 10 bases. This CDR3 is 16 amino acids long. J was trimmed by 2 bases and V by 5 bases; bases with no gene match: 8. Germline V CDR1 and CDR2: SGHTA, FQGNSA. The CDR3, as DNA: TGTGCCAGCAGCCCAGATCTAGCGGGAGCTCAAGAGACCCAGTACTTC. It translates to CASSPDLAGAQETQYF.